This TCR beta chain was sequenced for a study of cytomegalovirus exposure and HLA in healthy donors. General observations from the study: When a later analysis was performed, an Asian-associated ancestry cluster reportedly had fewer N-insertions than the approximately 600-donor mean. The investigators catalogued 150 or so TCR beta chains as cytomegalovirus-associated. Cytomegalovirus status, reportedly, was diagnosed with high specificity and sensitivity by the classifier.

As for this clone: Its antigen is undetermined.

With 60 Vbeta and 13 Jbeta primers, the PCR was carried out. Libraries were prepared by immunoSEQ multiplex PCR; TCRdb keeps only in-frame clonotypes and omits some of them. The table includes approximately 190,000 clones, around 86% detected once. The sequenced material came from PBMCs. The sequence was collected from a woman younger than 35 in good health and CMV-seronegative.

The CDR3 bases are TGCAGCGTTGCCAGGACAGGGGCCTATGGCTACACCTTC. Protein product: CSVARTGAYGYTF. This chain connects TRBV29-1 to TRBJ1-2; 9 nucleotides agree with TRBD1. CDR1 and CDR2 from the germline V gene are SQVTM and ANQGSEA. CDR3 size: 13 residues. Trimming took 4 bases from V and 4 from J; bases not matched to a gene: 4.